This note documents a single T cell receptor beta chain sequence. The antigen remains unidentified. The source of the sample is a study of OX40 agonist ivuxolimab in advanced cancers. Points from the study as a whole: Some patients without response likewise showed low normalized clonal expansion.

This table comes from immunoSEQ multiplex PCR, and its TCRdb copy is limited to in-frame clones, with some not included. This table holds 60,000 or so clones, around four fifths found once. The CDR3 totals 12 residues. J was trimmed by 6 bases and V by 6 bases; bases with no gene match: 1. The germline V gene encodes CDR1 SNHLY and CDR2 FYNNEI. The chain carries TRBV2 and TRBJ2-2; 7 bases match TRBD1. The material was CD4+ or CD8+ T cells sorted from blood, obtained in a trial of the OX40 agonist ivuxolimab. The TCR sequence derives from an adult with an advanced solid tumor such as melanoma, head and neck, liver or kidney cancer. As DNA, the CDR3 is TGTGCCAGCAGGACAGGGTCCGGGGAGCTGTTTTTT. It encodes CASRTGSGELFF.